The rows below give T cell receptor beta chains drawn from one sample of a study of neoadjuvant anti-PD-1 for oral cavity cancer. The repertoire was sequenced with immunoSEQ multiplex PCR; TCRdb's copy has only in-frame clones and lacks some. The sample has around 12,000 clones, over 65% seen once. The source material was PBMCs, sampled before nivolumab (anti-PD-1) treatment. The source is a person between 40 and 85 years old with oral cavity squamous cell carcinoma. Both conserved end residues are part of each CDR3. A D gene is named only where the DNA matches it firmly. Rows may omit the clone size; those that give it use once, few, many or a size class.

d_gene: -
v_gene: TRBV29-1
j_gene: TRBJ1-2
abundance: -
CDR3aa: CSVGTAFHTF
CDR3nt: TGCAGCGTTGGGACAGCTTTCCACACCTTC

d_gene: -
v_gene: TRBV7-9
j_gene: TRBJ1-6
abundance: -
CDR3aa: CASSGPSVRNSPLHF
CDR3nt: TGTGCCAGCAGCGGCCCTAGTGTGAGGAATTCACCCCTCCACTTT

d_gene: -
v_gene: TRBV5-1
j_gene: TRBJ1-4
abundance: -
CDR3aa: CASSESGGQGNEKLFF
CDR3nt: TGCGCCAGCTCCGAGAGCGGGGGGCAGGGTAATGAAAAACTGTTTTTT

d_gene: -
v_gene: TRBV6-4
j_gene: TRBJ2-7
abundance: -
CDR3aa: CASSDALYEQYF
CDR3nt: TGTGCCAGCAGTGACGCGCTCTACGAGCAGTACTTC

d_gene: -
v_gene: TRBV15
j_gene: TRBJ2-6
abundance: -
CDR3aa: CATRWDGSSGANVLTF
CDR3nt: TGTGCCACCAGGTGGGACGGGTCCTCTGGGGCCAACGTCCTGACTTTC

d_gene: -
v_gene: TRBV13
j_gene: TRBJ2-6
abundance: -
CDR3aa: CASSRRGSGANVLTF
CDR3nt: TGTGCCAGCAGCAGACGGGGCTCTGGGGCCAACGTCCTGACTTTC

d_gene: -
v_gene: TRBV7-3
j_gene: TRBJ2-2
abundance: few
CDR3aa: CASSLAGANTGELFF
CDR3nt: TGTGCCAGCAGCTTAGCGGGTGCGAACACCGGGGAGCTGTTTTTT

d_gene: -
v_gene: TRBV11-2
j_gene: TRBJ1-4
abundance: -
CDR3aa: CASSLSQREKLFF
CDR3nt: TGTGCCAGCAGCTTGTCCCAAAGGGAAAAACTGTTTTTT

d_gene: -
v_gene: TRBV30
j_gene: TRBJ1-3
abundance: few
CDR3aa: CAWKIRVGNTIYF
CDR3nt: TGTGCCTGGAAGATAAGGGTCGGAAACACCATATATTTT

d_gene: TRBD2
v_gene: TRBV7-3
j_gene: TRBJ2-4
abundance: -
CDR3aa: CASSLLAGEDIQYF
CDR3nt: TGTGCCAGCAGCTTACTAGCGGGAGAGGACATTCAGTACTTC

d_gene: -
v_gene: TRBV5-4
j_gene: TRBJ1-4
abundance: -
CDR3aa: CASSLRQGGDEKLFF
CDR3nt: TGTGCCAGCAGCTTGAGGCAGGGTGGGGATGAAAAACTGTTTTTT

d_gene: -
v_gene: TRBV29-1
j_gene: TRBJ2-7
abundance: -
CDR3aa: CSVTTSSYEQYF
CDR3nt: TGCAGCGTTACTACGAGCTCCTACGAGCAGTACTTC

d_gene: -
v_gene: TRBV19
j_gene: TRBJ1-5
abundance: -
CDR3aa: CASRERQNSNQPQHF
CDR3nt: TGTGCCAGCAGGGAACGGCAGAATAGCAATCAGCCCCAGCATTTT

d_gene: -
v_gene: TRBV7-9
j_gene: TRBJ1-6
abundance: -
CDR3aa: CASSSPAERMGALHF
CDR3nt: TGTGCCAGCAGCTCCCCGGCAGAGAGAATGGGAGCTCTCCACTTT

d_gene: TRBD2
v_gene: TRBV15
j_gene: TRBJ2-7
abundance: -
CDR3aa: CATSRELAGGPGEQYF
CDR3nt: TGTGCCACCAGCAGAGAGCTAGCGGGAGGGCCGGGGGAGCAGTACTTC

d_gene: -
v_gene: TRBV7-9
j_gene: TRBJ2-3
abundance: -
CDR3aa: CASSLGSGSSTDTQYF
CDR3nt: TGTGCCAGCAGCTTAGGTTCAGGGTCTAGCACAGATACGCAGTATTTT

d_gene: -
v_gene: TRBV5-5
j_gene: TRBJ1-4
abundance: -
CDR3aa: CASSLVNGEKLFF
CDR3nt: TGTGCCAGCAGCTTGGTTAACGGGGAAAAACTGTTTTTT

d_gene: TRBD2
v_gene: TRBV7-3
j_gene: TRBJ2-3
abundance: -
CDR3aa: CASSLSASGRGTDTQYF
CDR3nt: TGTGCCAGCAGCTTATCAGCCTCCGGGAGGGGGACAGATACGCAGTATTTT

d_gene: -
v_gene: TRBV2
j_gene: TRBJ2-5
abundance: -
CDR3aa: CASSSAGGPRIGETQYF
CDR3nt: TGTGCCAGCAGCTCGGCCGGGGGGCCAAGGATTGGAGAGACCCAGTACTTC

d_gene: -
v_gene: TRBV28
j_gene: TRBJ2-1
abundance: -
CDR3aa: CASSFGAPRVEQFF
CDR3nt: TGTGCCAGCAGTTTTGGGGCCCCGAGGGTCGAGCAGTTCTTC

d_gene: -
v_gene: TRBV6-5
j_gene: TRBJ1-6
abundance: -
CDR3aa: CASSYREDNSPLHF
CDR3nt: TGTGCCAGCAGTTACAGGGAAGATAATTCACCCCTCCACTTT

d_gene: TRBD1
v_gene: TRBV4-1
j_gene: TRBJ1-5
abundance: few
CDR3aa: CASSQDLGGWQPQHF
CDR3nt: TGCGCCAGCAGCCAAGACCTAGGGGGCTGGCAGCCCCAGCATTTT

d_gene: -
v_gene: TRBV29-1
j_gene: TRBJ2-7
abundance: -
CDR3aa: CSVVGGSYEQYF
CDR3nt: TGCAGCGTTGTGGGCGGCTCCTACGAGCAGTACTTC

d_gene: TRBD2
v_gene: TRBV27
j_gene: TRBJ2-2
abundance: -
CDR3aa: CASSFPAGGAGELFF
CDR3nt: TGTGCCAGCAGTTTTCCAGCGGGGGGCGCCGGGGAGCTGTTTTTT

d_gene: TRBD2
v_gene: TRBV30
j_gene: TRBJ2-7
abundance: -
CDR3aa: CACPRGGYEQYF
CDR3nt: TGTGCCTGCCCACGGGGGGGGTACGAGCAGTACTTC

d_gene: -
v_gene: TRBV7-8
j_gene: TRBJ1-1
abundance: -
CDR3aa: CASTLEDSEAFF
CDR3nt: TGTGCCAGCACTCTTGAGGACAGTGAAGCTTTCTTT

d_gene: TRBD2
v_gene: TRBV5-1
j_gene: TRBJ2-3
abundance: once
CDR3aa: CASSLREGLSTDTQYF
CDR3nt: TGCGCCAGCAGCTTGAGGGAGGGCCTAAGTACCGATACGCAGTATTTT

d_gene: TRBD2
v_gene: TRBV2
j_gene: TRBJ2-7
abundance: few
CDR3aa: CASRISGGAYEQYF
CDR3nt: TGTGCCAGCAGGATTAGCGGGGGGGCCTACGAGCAGTACTTC

d_gene: -
v_gene: TRBV19
j_gene: TRBJ1-1
abundance: -
CDR3aa: CASSEPVDVNTEAFF
CDR3nt: TGTGCCAGTAGTGAGCCAGTGGACGTTAACACTGAAGCTTTCTTT

d_gene: -
v_gene: TRBV5-6
j_gene: TRBJ2-2
abundance: few
CDR3aa: CASSLPHVTGELFF
CDR3nt: TGTGCCAGCAGCTTACCTCATGTCACCGGGGAGCTGTTTTTT

d_gene: TRBD2
v_gene: TRBV15
j_gene: TRBJ2-2
abundance: -
CDR3aa: CATSRDTQREVSGELFF
CDR3nt: TGTGCCACCAGCAGAGATACCCAGCGGGAGGTGTCCGGGGAGCTGTTTTTT

d_gene: -
v_gene: TRBV7-9
j_gene: TRBJ2-3
abundance: few
CDR3aa: CASSLTTSTDTQYF
CDR3nt: TGTGCCAGCAGCTTAACAACCAGCACAGATACGCAGTATTTT

d_gene: -
v_gene: TRBV19
j_gene: TRBJ2-4
abundance: -
CDR3aa: CASSITAQVNIQYF
CDR3nt: TGTGCCAGTAGTATCACAGCGCAAGTAAACATTCAGTACTTC

d_gene: TRBD1
v_gene: TRBV7-9
j_gene: TRBJ1-1
abundance: -
CDR3aa: CASSPGGRGSTEAFF
CDR3nt: TGTGCCAGCAGCCCGGGGGGCAGGGGGAGCACTGAAGCTTTCTTT

d_gene: -
v_gene: TRBV6-1
j_gene: TRBJ1-5
abundance: -
CDR3aa: CASVGTLTQPQHF
CDR3nt: TGTGCCAGCGTGGGGACCCTTACTCAGCCCCAGCATTTT

d_gene: -
v_gene: TRBV5-4
j_gene: TRBJ2-3
abundance: -
CDR3aa: CASSLDGGASTDTQYF
CDR3nt: TGTGCCAGCAGCTTGGACGGCGGGGCGAGCACAGATACGCAGTATTTT

d_gene: TRBD1
v_gene: TRBV5-3
j_gene: TRBJ1-1
abundance: -
CDR3aa: CARSFGTGGREAFF
CDR3nt: TGTGCCAGAAGCTTCGGGACAGGGGGTCGTGAAGCTTTCTTT

d_gene: -
v_gene: TRBV5-1
j_gene: TRBJ2-3
abundance: -
CDR3aa: CASSLEGPAGDTQYF
CDR3nt: TGCGCCAGCAGCTTGGAGGGACCGGCTGGGGATACGCAGTATTTT

d_gene: TRBD2
v_gene: TRBV11-3
j_gene: TRBJ2-1
abundance: few
CDR3aa: CASSLAAGVYNEQFF
CDR3nt: TGTGCCAGCAGCTTAGCAGCGGGGGTGTACAATGAGCAGTTCTTC

d_gene: TRBD1
v_gene: TRBV28
j_gene: TRBJ1-1
abundance: -
CDR3aa: CASWDSRGVLTEAFF
CDR3nt: TGTGCCAGCTGGGACAGCCGGGGGGTTCTCACTGAAGCTTTCTTT

d_gene: -
v_gene: TRBV6-1
j_gene: TRBJ1-1
abundance: -
CDR3aa: CASSEEMISGQTFF
CDR3nt: TGTGCCAGCAGTGAAGAAATGATATCAGGGCAAACTTTCTTT

d_gene: -
v_gene: TRBV15
j_gene: TRBJ2-1
abundance: -
CDR3aa: CATSRELAYNEQFF
CDR3nt: TGTGCCACCAGCAGAGAGTTAGCCTACAATGAGCAGTTCTTC

d_gene: -
v_gene: TRBV28
j_gene: TRBJ1-6
abundance: -
CDR3aa: CASSYGSPLHF
CDR3nt: TGTGCCAGCAGTTATGGATCACCCCTCCACTTT

d_gene: -
v_gene: TRBV5-1
j_gene: TRBJ2-7
abundance: few
CDR3aa: CASIGDGSYEQYF
CDR3nt: TGCGCCAGCATCGGGGACGGATCCTACGAGCAGTACTTC

d_gene: -
v_gene: TRBV9
j_gene: TRBJ2-1
abundance: -
CDR3aa: CASSSLAGTYNEQFF
CDR3nt: TGTGCCAGCAGCTCCCTGGCGGGTACCTACAATGAGCAGTTCTTC

d_gene: TRBD1
v_gene: TRBV5-1
j_gene: TRBJ1-5
abundance: -
CDR3aa: CASSSGDRESDQPQHF
CDR3nt: TGCGCCAGCAGCTCCGGGGACAGGGAAAGTGATCAGCCCCAGCATTTT

d_gene: -
v_gene: TRBV19
j_gene: TRBJ1-2
abundance: -
CDR3aa: CASTGQYYGYTF
CDR3nt: TGTGCCAGTACCGGCCAGTACTATGGCTACACCTTC